This section outlines one T cell receptor (beta chain) sequence together with its context. Its antigen is still unknown. This sample stems from a study of shared clonotypes between healthy human individuals. Overall study findings and caveats: Sharing across a handful of donors was seen in 4.5% to 6.5% of naive CD4 clonotypes. Compared with memory subsets, naive subsets generally had larger estimated richness.

The authors ran the assay at deep level. Replicate PCRs from sorted subsets contained around 200 ng DNA, which is around 30,000 T cell genomes. Profiling relied on immunoSEQ multiplex PCR, and the TCRdb table lists in-frame clones only, not all of them. The sample consists of approximately 340,000 clones, about 74% of them appearing once. Germline CDR1 SGHNT, CDR2 YYREEE (reference sequence). The length of the CDR3 is 15 residues. Trimming at V came to 4 bases and at J to 3 bases, leaving 5 bases not matched to a gene. The receptor's source is a man aged 25 to 45 in good health. The J gene is TRBJ2-2, the V gene TRBV5-4; 8 nucleotides align to TRBD1. The specimen was memory CD4+ T cells sorted from blood. As to subset: CD45RA-negative fraction. The CDR3 DNA sequence: TGTGCCAGCAGCGAAGGACAGGGCTACACCGGGGAGCTGTTTTTT. Its protein product is CASSEGQGYTGELFF.